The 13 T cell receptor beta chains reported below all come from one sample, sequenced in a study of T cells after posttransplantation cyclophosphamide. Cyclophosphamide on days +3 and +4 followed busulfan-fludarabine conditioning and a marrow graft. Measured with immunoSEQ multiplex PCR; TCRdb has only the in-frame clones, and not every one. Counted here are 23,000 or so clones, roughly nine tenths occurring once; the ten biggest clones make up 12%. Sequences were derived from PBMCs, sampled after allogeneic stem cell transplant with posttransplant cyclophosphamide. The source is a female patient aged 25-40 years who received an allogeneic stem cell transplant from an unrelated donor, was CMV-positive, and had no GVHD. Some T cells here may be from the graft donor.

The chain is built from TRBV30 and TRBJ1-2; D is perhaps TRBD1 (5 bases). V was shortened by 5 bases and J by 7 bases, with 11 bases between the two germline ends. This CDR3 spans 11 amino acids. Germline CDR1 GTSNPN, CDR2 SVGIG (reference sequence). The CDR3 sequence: CAWQGLGGYTF. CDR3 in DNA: TGTGCCTGGCAGGGACTGGGTGGCTACACCTTC.

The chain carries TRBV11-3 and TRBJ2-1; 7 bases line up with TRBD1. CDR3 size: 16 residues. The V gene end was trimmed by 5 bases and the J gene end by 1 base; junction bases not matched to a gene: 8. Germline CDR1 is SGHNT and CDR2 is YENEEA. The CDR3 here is CASSPGSGGSYNEQFF. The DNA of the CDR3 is TGTGCCAGCAGCCCCGGGTCAGGGGGATCCTACAATGAGCAGTTCTTC.

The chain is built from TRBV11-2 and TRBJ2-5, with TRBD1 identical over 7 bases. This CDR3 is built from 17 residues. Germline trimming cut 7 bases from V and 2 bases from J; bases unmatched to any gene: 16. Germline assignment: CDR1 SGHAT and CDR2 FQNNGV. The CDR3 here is CASIHTPAGRGQETQYF. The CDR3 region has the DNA TGTGCCAGCATCCATACCCCCGCGGGCAGGGGGCAAGAGACCCAGTACTTC.

This CDR3 is CASSLGLAFNEQFF. The CDR3 DNA is TGTGCCAGCAGCTTGGGACTAGCGTTTAATGAGCAGTTCTTC. The chain recombines TRBV5-5 with TRBJ2-1, with 8 bases identical to TRBD2. V gave up 0 bases and J gave up 7 bases; unmatched junction bases: 3. The germline gives CDR1 SGHKS, CDR2 YYEKEE (reference sequence). The CDR3 totals 14 residues.

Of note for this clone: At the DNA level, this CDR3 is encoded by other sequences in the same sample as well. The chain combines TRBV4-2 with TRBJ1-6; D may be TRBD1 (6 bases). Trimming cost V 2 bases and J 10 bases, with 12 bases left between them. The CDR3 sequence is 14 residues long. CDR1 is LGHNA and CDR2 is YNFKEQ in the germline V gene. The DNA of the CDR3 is TGTGCCAGCAGCCAAAAAAGGGGGTACTCACCCCTCCACTTT. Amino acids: CASSQKRGYSPLHF.

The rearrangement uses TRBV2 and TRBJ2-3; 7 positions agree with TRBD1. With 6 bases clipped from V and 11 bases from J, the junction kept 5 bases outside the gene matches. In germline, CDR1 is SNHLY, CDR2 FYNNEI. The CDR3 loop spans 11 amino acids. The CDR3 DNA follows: TGTGCCAGCAGCTTGACAGGGAGGCAGTATTTT. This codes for CASSLTGRQYF.

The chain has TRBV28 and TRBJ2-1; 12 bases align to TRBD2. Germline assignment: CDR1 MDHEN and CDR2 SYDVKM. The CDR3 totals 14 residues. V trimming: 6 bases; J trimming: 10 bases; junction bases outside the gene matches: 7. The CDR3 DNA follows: TGTGCCAGCAGATTGGACCTAGCGGGGGGGGAGCAGTTCTTC. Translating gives CASRLDLAGGEQFF. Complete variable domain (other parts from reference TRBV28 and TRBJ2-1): DVKVTQSSRYLVKRTGEKVFLECVQDMDHENMFWYRQDPGLGLRLIYFSYDVKMKEKGDIPEGYSVSREKKERFSLILESASTNQTSMYLCASRLDLAGGEQFFGPGTRLTVL.

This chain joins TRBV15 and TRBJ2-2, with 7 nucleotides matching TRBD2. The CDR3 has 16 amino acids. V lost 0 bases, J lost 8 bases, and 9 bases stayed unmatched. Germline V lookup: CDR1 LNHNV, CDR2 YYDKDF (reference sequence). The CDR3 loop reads CATSRDSSGVSGELFF. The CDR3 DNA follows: TGTGCCACCAGCAGAGATTCGAGCGGGGTATCGGGGGAGCTGTTTTTT.

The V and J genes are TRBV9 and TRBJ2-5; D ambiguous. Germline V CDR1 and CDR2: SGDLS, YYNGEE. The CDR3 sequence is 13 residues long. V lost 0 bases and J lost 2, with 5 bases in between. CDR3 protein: CASSVGAQETQYF. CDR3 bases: TGTGCCAGCAGCGTAGGGGCACAAGAGACCCAGTACTTC.

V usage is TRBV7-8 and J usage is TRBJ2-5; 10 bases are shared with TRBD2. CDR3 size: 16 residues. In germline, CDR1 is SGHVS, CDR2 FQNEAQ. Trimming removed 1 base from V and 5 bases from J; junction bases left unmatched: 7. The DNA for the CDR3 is TGTGCCAGCAGCTTAGAAGCGGGGGGGCCTGGGGAGACCCAGTACTTC. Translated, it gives CASSLEAGGPGETQYF.

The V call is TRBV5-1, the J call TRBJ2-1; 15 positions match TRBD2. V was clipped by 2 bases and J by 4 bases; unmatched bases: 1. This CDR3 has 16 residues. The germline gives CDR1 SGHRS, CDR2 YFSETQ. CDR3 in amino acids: CASSFGLAGGYNEQFF. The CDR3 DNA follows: TGCGCCAGCAGCTTCGGACTAGCGGGGGGGTACAATGAGCAGTTCTTC. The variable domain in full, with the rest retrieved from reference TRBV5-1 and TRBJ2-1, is KAGVTQTPRYLIKTRGQQVTLSCSPISGHRSVSWYQQTPGQGLQFLFEYFSETQRNKGNFPGRFSGRQFSNSRSEMNVSTLELGDSALYLCASSFGLAGGYNEQFFGPGTRLTVL.

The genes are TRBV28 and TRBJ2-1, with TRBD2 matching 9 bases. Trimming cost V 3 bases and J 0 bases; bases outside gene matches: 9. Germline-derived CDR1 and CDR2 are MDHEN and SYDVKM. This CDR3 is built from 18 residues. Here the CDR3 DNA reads TGTGCCAGCAGTTTTTTGCTAGCGGGGAGAAGCTCCTACAATGAGCAGTTCTTC. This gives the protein CASSFLLAGRSSYNEQFF.

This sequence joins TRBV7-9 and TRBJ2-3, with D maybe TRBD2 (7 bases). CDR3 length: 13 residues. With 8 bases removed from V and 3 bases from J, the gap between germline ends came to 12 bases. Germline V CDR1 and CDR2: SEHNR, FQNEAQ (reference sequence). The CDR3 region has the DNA TGTGCCAGCGGGGGGGCTGGGACAGATACGCAGTATTTT. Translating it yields CASGGAGTDTQYF.